A single sample is the source of the 14 T cell receptor beta chains below, sequenced in a study of T cell repertoires in cytomegalovirus infection. Which antigens these TCRs recognize remains unknown. MiXCR, applied by TCRdb to the reads, yields one record per CDR3 protein. This sample has hundreds of thousands of distinct CDR3 sequences, with 32% found just once. Sequencing used cultured CD8+ T cells from PBMCs, obtained from culture after CMV antigen stimulation. All receptors come from a human donor in good health (CMV status not recorded). Some clones in this sample may be carry-over from other donors' samples.

V gene TRBV12-3 or TRBV12-4 combines with J gene TRBJ2-1; no clear D. This CDR3 contains 10 residues. Trimming took off 8 bases at V and 12 bases at J, with 11 bases between the two ends. This chain's CDR3 is CASLPGRQFF. In DNA, the CDR3 is TGTGCCAGCCTGCCGGGTCGGCAGTTCTTC.

This clonotype came up many times. The rearrangement uses TRBV7-6 and TRBJ1-1; D may be TRBD1 (5 bases). The CDR3 is 14 residues long. Germline-derived CDR1 and CDR2 are SGHVS and FNYEAQ. The V gene lost 5 bases and the J gene lost 4 bases, with 14 bases spanning the gap. The chain's CDR3 is CASSRGLQATEAFF. The CDR3 DNA reads TGTGCCAGCAGCAGGGGCCTCCAGGCCACTGAAGCTTTCTTT. The complete variable domain, with remaining parts taken from reference TRBV7-6 and TRBJ1-1, reads GAGVSQSPRYKVTKRGQDVALRCDPISGHVSLYWYRQALGQGPEFLTYFNYEAQQDKSGLPNDRFSAERPEGSISTLTIQRTEQRDSAMYRCASSRGLQATEAFFGQGTRLTVV.

This chain uses TRBV4-1 with TRBJ2-7, with D possibly TRBD1 on 6 matching bases. From germline, CDR1 is MGHRA and CDR2 YSYEKL. The length of the CDR3 is 16 residues. The V end was cut by 0 bases, the J end by 2 bases, with 14 bases between. CDR3 bases: TGCGCCAGCAGCCAAGACTCGGGACACCTCACCTACGAGCAGTACTTC. Protein product: CASSQDSGHLTYEQYF.

This clonotype was picked up a small number of times. V usage is TRBV2 and J usage is TRBJ1-2; 9 nucleotides match TRBD1. Trimming cost V 0 bases and J 4 bases; bases outside gene matches: 6. Looked up from germline, CDR1 is SNHLY and CDR2 is FYNNEI. This CDR3 spans 16 amino acids. Here the CDR3 reads CASSEARTGGSYGYTF. CDR3 DNA sequence: TGTGCCAGCAGTGAAGCTCGTACAGGGGGCAGCTATGGCTACACCTTC.

This clonotype was seen many times. The rearrangement uses TRBV7-8 and TRBJ2-1, with 11 bases that match TRBD2. CDR3 length equals 14 residues. V lost 11 bases to trimming and J lost 8 bases; unmatched junction nucleotides: 11. Germline CDR1 SGHVS, CDR2 FQNEAQ. As DNA, the CDR3 is TGTGCCGGGTCCACTAGCGGGGGTCTTGATGAGCAGTTCTTC. As protein: CAGSTSGGLDEQFF. Combining the CDR3 with reference TRBV7-8 and TRBJ2-1 gives the whole variable domain GAGVSQSPRYKVAKRGQDVALRCDPISGHVSLFWYQQALGQGPEFLTYFQNEAQLDKSGLPSDRFFAERPEGSVSTLKIQRTQQEDSAVYLCAGSTSGGLDEQFFGPGTRLTVL.

The rearrangement uses TRBV19 and TRBJ2-1; D call uncertain. V was pared by 5 bases and J by 0 bases, with 11 bases between. The CDR3 is made up of 15 amino acids. Germline V gives CDR1 LNHDA, CDR2 SQIVND (reference sequence). CDR3 amino acids: CASSEKLSSYNEQFF. CDR3 nucleotides: TGTGCCAGTAGTGAAAAACTCAGCTCCTACAATGAGCAGTTCTTC.

The genes are TRBV20-1 and TRBJ1-1; 8 bases are shared with TRBD1. Germline V gene sequence: CDR1 DFQATT, CDR2 SNEGSKA (reference sequence). Trimming cost V 2 bases and J 11 bases; bases outside gene matches: 13. CDR3 length: 14 residues. The CDR3, as DNA: TGCAGTGCTAGATCGGGGACAGGTGGGGCGGGCGCTTTCTTT. Amino acid sequence: CSARSGTGGAGAFF.

This clonotype was recorded a few times. The rearrangement uses TRBV23-1 and TRBJ2-5; 8 bases align to TRBD1. TRBV23-1 counts as an open reading frame of uncertain function. This CDR3 has 17 residues. The V gene end was trimmed by 7 bases and the J gene end by 2 bases; junction bases not matched to a gene: 15. The CDR3 DNA sequence: TGCGCCAGCACCACAGGGGGTGGCGTAAACCATCAAGAGACCCAGTACTTC. Its translation is CASTTGGGVNHQETQYF.

This clonotype came up many times. This chain uses TRBV6-1 with TRBJ1-5, with a tentative D call TRBD1 (5 bases). This CDR3 contains 15 residues. V gave up 5 bases and J gave up 1 base, with 12 bases separating them. Per germline, CDR1 MNHNS and CDR2 SASEGT. The CDR3 sequence: CASSPRGESNQPQHF. In nucleotides, the CDR3 is TGTGCCAGCAGTCCCCGAGGGGAGAGCAATCAGCCCCAGCATTTT.

The chain has TRBV9 and TRBJ1-2, with a weak D call TRBD1 (6 bases). V was trimmed by 7 bases and J by 7 bases, leaving 23 bases between them. The CDR3 length is 15 residues. CDR1 is SGDLS and CDR2 is YYNGEE in the germline V gene. The CDR3 nucleotides are TGTGCCAGCGGAGATAGGACAAGGGGGGCGGGTGGCTACACCTTC. Amino acids: CASGDRTRGAGGYTF.

This clonotype occurred a few times. This chain links TRBV7-9 with TRBJ2-1, with D possibly TRBD1 on 5 matching bases. The V end was cut by 2 bases, the J end by 4 bases, with 9 bases between. CDR3 length equals 14 residues. CDR1 is SEHNR, CDR2 FQNEAQ, per germline (reference sequence). The CDR3 region has the DNA TGTGCCAGCAGCTTATTGACAGCTTACAATGAGCAGTTCTTC. This encodes CASSLLTAYNEQFF.

The chain links TRBV20-1 to TRBJ1-6, with D possibly being TRBD1 (5 bases). The germline CDR1 and CDR2 sequences are DFQATT and SNEGSKA (reference sequence). The V gene lost 1 base and the J gene lost 6 bases, with 10 bases spanning the gap. The CDR3 has 14 amino acids. The CDR3: CSARGGGLNSPLHF. CDR3 in DNA: TGCAGTGCTAGAGGGGGCGGCCTTAATTCACCCCTCCACTTT.

Points on this clonotype: Given a much more abundant clone one base away, this may be a read error. In DNA form, the CDR3 reads TGTGCTAGTGGGGTAGCCGAAAACATTCAGTACTTC. Its protein product is CASGVAENIQYF. This chain connects TRBV12-5 to TRBJ2-4, with no clear D. Germline loops: CDR1 LGHNT, CDR2 FRNRAP. This CDR3 has 12 amino acids.

The chain is built from TRBV12-3 or TRBV12-4 and TRBJ2-2; possibly TRBD1 or TRBD2 for D (5 bases each). The CDR3 is 15 amino acids. The germline V and J ends were trimmed by 4 bases and 6 bases, with 15 bases remaining between them. In DNA form, the CDR3 reads TGTGCCAGCAGTTGGGGGACCAAGGACGCCGGGGAGCTGTTTTTT. It specifies CASSWGTKDAGELFF.